Described below is a single T cell receptor (beta chain) sequence and its context. Generated by immunoSEQ multiplex PCR, the TCRdb table keeps only in-frame clones and is missing some. The sample lists about 2,100,000 clones; about 92% were seen once. Naive CD8 cells comprised CD45RO-negative, CCR7-positively selected cells, excluding terminally differentiated effector memory CD45RA+ cells. Trimming stripped 3 bases from V and 0 bases from J, with 8 bases between. From germline, CDR1 is SGDLS and CDR2 YYNGEE. This CDR3 has 14 residues. The record originates from a study of shared clonotypes between healthy human individuals.

The sequence was obtained from a man between 18 and 29 years old in good health. Some clones in this sample may be carry-over from other donors' samples. This chain joins TRBV9 and TRBJ2-3; D is undetermined. The sequenced material came from naive CD8+ T cells from PBMCs. The CDR3 sequence: CASSGGTSTDTQYF. The CDR3 nucleotides are TGTGCCAGCAGCGGGGGTACTAGCACAGATACGCAGTATTTT.